This T cell receptor (beta chain) was sequenced in a study of T cells after yellow fever vaccination. This CDR3 contains 15 residues. Germline values: CDR1 SGHTA, CDR2 FQGNSA. V lost 3 bases and J lost 2, with 11 bases in between. TCRdb reprocessed the 5' RACE reads via MiXCR and lists one record per CDR3 protein. The sample lists about 200,000 distinct CDR3 sequences, 3.2% seen once, with around 3.2% in the top ten. Specimen: CD4+ T cells sorted from PBMCs, collected 10 days after the yellow fever booster vaccination. The chain is built from TRBV7-2 and TRBJ2-1; D not resolved. The origin of this receptor is a young man who received the YFV17D yellow fever vaccine. DNA for the CDR3: TGTGCCAGCAGCTTGGCAGTAACAACCTACAATGAGCAGTTCTTC. Amino acids: CASSLAVTTYNEQFF.